Shown below are 19 T cell receptor beta chains from a single sample sequenced in a study of T cell responses to AZD1222 COVID-19 vaccine. Assay used: immunoSEQ multiplex PCR; TCRdb lists only in-frame clones, some missing. The profile shows about 120,000 clones, around nine tenths of them singletons. The specimen comprised peripheral blood, sampled on day 0 of AZD1222 vaccination. The receptor source for this set is an adult in good health.

The chain recombines TRBV27 with TRBJ1-1; tentatively, D is TRBD1 (5 bases). The CDR3 runs 16 residues. The V gene lost 3 bases and the J gene lost 5 bases, with 19 bases spanning the gap. Germline V gene sequence: CDR1 MNHEY, CDR2 SMNVEV (reference sequence). CDR3 bases: TGTGCCAGCAGTTTTCAGGGCCAACCCGGATCTACTGAAGCTTTCTTT. It encodes CASSFQGQPGSTEAFF.

The rearrangement joins TRBV7-9 to TRBJ2-5; 7 nucleotides align to TRBD2. The CDR3 covers 15 residues. The trim removed 2 bases at V and 1 base at J, leaving 4 bases unmatched. Germline V gene sequence: CDR1 SEHNR, CDR2 FQNEAQ (reference sequence). DNA for the CDR3: TGTGCCAGCAGCTTAATCCTAGCGGCCCAAGAGACCCAGTACTTC. Encoded protein: CASSLILAAQETQYF.

The V gene is TRBV4-1, the J gene TRBJ2-1, with 10 bases fitting TRBD2. CDR3 length equals 17 residues. Germline CDR1 is MGHRA and CDR2 is YSYEKL. The ends lost 1 base at V and 5 bases at J; junction bases unmatched: 8. Here the CDR3 DNA reads TGCGCCAGCAGCCAAGGATGGCTAGCGGGAGAGAACAATGAGCAGTTCTTC. Protein sequence: CASSQGWLAGENNEQFF.

The chain has TRBV29-1 and TRBJ2-3; 10 bases fit TRBD2. The germline V gene encodes CDR1 SQVTM and CDR2 ANQGSEA. The CDR3 has 12 amino acids. The trim removed 7 bases at V and 6 bases at J, leaving 4 bases unmatched. This CDR3 reads CSAAGGGDTQYF. In DNA form, the CDR3 reads TGCAGCGCAGCGGGAGGGGGTGATACGCAGTATTTT.

This chain connects TRBV28 to TRBJ1-1; D is undetermined. The length of the CDR3 is 11 residues. V was cut by 2 bases and J by 6 bases, with 4 bases left in between. Germline values: CDR1 MDHEN, CDR2 SYDVKM. CDR3: CASSLGSEAFF. CDR3 DNA: TGTGCCAGCAGTTTAGGGTCTGAAGCTTTCTTT.

This rearrangement joins TRBV5-4 to TRBJ2-7; 10 bases are a match to TRBD2. With V trimmed by 4 bases and J by 7 bases, 8 bases remained unmatched. CDR3 size: 14 residues. Looked up from germline, CDR1 is SGHNT and CDR2 is YYREEE (reference sequence). CDR3: CASSPGTSVVEQYF. The DNA of the CDR3 is TGTGCCAGCAGCCCCGGGACTAGCGTAGTAGAGCAGTACTTC.

The chain couples TRBV7-2 to TRBJ1-3; 11 bases map to TRBD1. This CDR3 spans 17 amino acids. The J segment lost 1 base and the V segment lost 0 bases, leaving 2 bases of the junction unmatched. Looked up from germline, CDR1 is SGHTA and CDR2 is FQGNSA. This CDR3 reads CASSLAGTGGSGNTIYF. For the CDR3, the DNA is TGTGCCAGCAGCTTAGCCGGGACAGGGGGGTCTGGAAACACCATATATTTT.

This clone was counted a few times. The CDR3: CASSGAGADTEAFF. In nucleotides, the CDR3 is TGTGCCAGCAGTGGGGCAGGAGCGGACACTGAAGCTTTCTTT. The rearrangement joins TRBV2 to TRBJ1-1; D not resolved. The CDR3 contains 14 residues. Between the trimmed V and J ends, which lost 4 bases and 3 bases, there was a span of 12 bases. Germline V gene lookup returns CDR1 SNHLY and CDR2 FYNNEI. The entire variable domain, with the rest obtained from reference TRBV2 and TRBJ1-1, is as follows: EPEVTQTPSHQVTQMGQEVILRCVPISNHLYFYWYRQILGQKVEFLVSFYNNEISEKSEIFDDQFSVERPDGSNFTLKIRSTKLEDSAMYFCASSGAGADTEAFFGQGTRLTVV.

V usage is TRBV19 and J usage is TRBJ1-2; D gene uncertain. Germline CDR1 LNHDA, CDR2 SQIVND (reference sequence). There are 13 residues in the CDR3. With 1 base removed from V and 1 base from J, the gap between germline ends came to 4 bases. The CDR3 DNA follows: TGTGCCAGTAGTATAGGGGATAACTATGGCTACACCTTC. It specifies CASSIGDNYGYTF. Based on the CDR3 plus reference TRBV19 and TRBJ1-2, the full variable domain is DGGITQSPKYLFRKEGQNVTLSCEQNLNHDAMYWYRQDPGQGLRLIYYSQIVNDFQKGDIAEGYSVSREKKESFPLTVTSAQKNPTAFYLCASSIGDNYGYTFGSGTRLTVV.

CDR3 sequence reads: CASSEWAGGFTGELFF. The DNA for the CDR3 is TGTGCCAGCAGTGAATGGGCAGGGGGATTCACCGGGGAGCTGTTTTTT. The chain uses TRBV25-1 and TRBJ2-2; TRBD1 agrees at 7 bases. After removal of 1 base from V and 4 bases from J, the junction contained 6 bases not matched to a gene. This CDR3 region has 16 residues. Germline CDR1 is MGHDK and CDR2 is SYGVNS.

The chain recombines TRBV30 with TRBJ2-7, with TRBD2 as a possible D gene (6 bases). Germline V gives CDR1 GTSNPN, CDR2 SVGIG (reference sequence). The V and J ends lost 0 bases and 3 bases respectively, with 15 bases between them. The CDR3 sequence is 15 residues long. The CDR3 DNA sequence: TGTGCCTGGAGTGTACGGGGTAGCGGAAACTACGAGCAGTACTTC. It codes for CAWSVRGSGNYEQYF. The full variable domain, completed using reference TRBV30 and TRBJ2-7, is SQTIHQWPATLVQPVGSPLSLECTVEGTSNPNLYWYRQAAGRGLQLLFYSVGIGQISSEVPQNLSASRPQDRQFILSSKKLLLSDSGFYLCAWSVRGSGNYEQYFGPGTRLTVT.

The chain links TRBV6-5 to TRBJ2-7; no clear D. The CDR3 is 14 amino acids. Trimming removed 8 bases from V and 3 bases from J, with 17 bases in between. Germline V CDR1 and CDR2: MNHEY, SVGAGI. As DNA, the CDR3 is TGTGCCAGCGAAGACACCGCCTACGTCTACGAGCAGTACTTC. Translated, it gives CASEDTAYVYEQYF.

This sequence joins TRBV27 and TRBJ2-2, with 9 bases aligning to TRBD1. This CDR3 region has 16 residues. Germline values: CDR1 MNHEY, CDR2 SMNVEV (reference sequence). The V gene end was trimmed by 2 bases and the J gene end by 4 bases; junction bases not matched to a gene: 5. DNA for the CDR3: TGTGCCAGCAGTTTAACGACAGGGGGTGGCACCGGGGAGCTGTTTTTT. This sequence encodes CASSLTTGGGTGELFF.

The chain employs TRBV18 and TRBJ1-5; 7 bases line up with TRBD1. The V and J ends lost 1 base and 5 bases, in that order; junction bases with no gene match: 2. Germline V CDR1 and CDR2: KGHSH, LQKENI. CDR3 length: 14 residues. The DNA for the CDR3 is TGTGCCAGCTCACCACAGGGGGCGGATCAGCCCCAGCATTTT. Protein sequence: CASSPQGADQPQHF.

The chain combines TRBV7-2 with TRBJ1-5; a weak D match, TRBD1 (6 bases). Germline lookup yields CDR1 SGHTA and CDR2 FQGNSA. The CDR3 sequence is 16 residues long. V was cut by 5 bases and J by 2 bases, with 16 bases left in between. CDR3 residues: CASSRGEGSGNQPQHF. The CDR3 coding sequence is TGTGCCAGCAGCAGGGGGGAAGGCTCGGGCAATCAGCCCCAGCATTTT.

The rearrangement links TRBV7-2 to TRBJ2-1; D may be TRBD1 or TRBD2 (5 bases each). The CDR3 runs to 17 residues. Germline CDR1 and CDR2: SGHTA and FQGNSA. V lost 2 bases, J lost 2 bases, and 16 bases lay in between. The CDR3 here is CASSLTPGTFTYNEQFF. The CDR3 nucleotides read TGTGCCAGCAGCTTAACCCCCGGGACGTTCACCTACAATGAGCAGTTCTTC. Filled out from reference TRBV7-2 and TRBJ2-1, the complete variable domain reads GAGVSQSPSNKVTEKGKDVELRCDPISGHTALYWYRQSLGQGLEFLIYFQGNSAPDKSGLPSDRFSAERTGGSVSTLTIQRTQQEDSAVYLCASSLTPGTFTYNEQFFGPGTRLTVL.

This chain uses TRBV6-5 with TRBJ1-5, with 8 bases identical to TRBD1. Germline V CDR1 and CDR2: MNHEY, SVGAGI. The CDR3 sequence is 15 residues long. With V trimmed by 7 bases and J by 2 bases, 7 bases remained unmatched. The CDR3 DNA sequence: TGTGCCAGCACCCAGACACAGGGGGGCAATCAGCCCCAGCATTTT. This sequence encodes CASTQTQGGNQPQHF.

V gene TRBV9 combines with J gene TRBJ2-7, with TRBD1 matching 9 bases. After removal of 0 bases from V and 0 bases from J, the junction contained 4 bases not matched to a gene. The CDR3 runs 16 residues. Germline CDR1 SGDLS, CDR2 YYNGEE. The CDR3, as DNA: TGTGCCAGCAGCGTAGGGGACAGGGCGGTCTCCTACGAGCAGTACTTC. Its translation: CASSVGDRAVSYEQYF. Together with reference TRBV9 and TRBJ2-7, the CDR3 gives the full variable domain: DSGVTQTPKHLITATGQRVTLRCSPRSGDLSVYWYQQSLDQGLQFLIQYYNGEERAKGNILERFSAQQFPDLHSELNLSSLELGDSALYFCASSVGDRAVSYEQYFGPGTRLTVT.

This rearrangement joins TRBV19 to TRBJ2-7; 7 nucleotides align to TRBD2. This CDR3 spans 15 amino acids. Germline V lookup: CDR1 LNHDA, CDR2 SQIVND (reference sequence). Losses at the gene ends were 2 bases for V and 1 base for J; bases not matched to a gene: 5. The CDR3 DNA is TGTGCCAGTAGTATAAGGACTAGGGGATCCTACGAGCAGTACTTC. This translates into CASSIRTRGSYEQYF.